The 28 T cell receptor beta chains below all came from one sample that was sequenced in a study of cytomegalovirus exposure and HLA in healthy donors. PCR used 60 Vbeta primers and 13 Jbeta primers. Libraries were prepared by immunoSEQ multiplex PCR; TCRdb keeps only in-frame clonotypes and omits some of them. Of 150,000 to 200,000 clones in the sample, around 78% were seen once. Sequenced input: PBMCs. The source is a woman aged 30 to 39 in good health and CMV-seropositive.

V gene TRBV5-4 combines with J gene TRBJ2-5; 10 nucleotides align to TRBD1. The assigned J gene may be wrong: the sequence end matches TRBJ2-7 better. Per germline, CDR1 SGHNT and CDR2 YYREEE (reference sequence). The CDR3 is made up of 13 amino acids. The DNA of the CDR3 is TGTGCCAGCACCGGCGGGACAGGGGACGAGCAGTACTTC. This encodes CASTGGTGDEQYF.

V is TRBV30 and J is TRBJ2-7, with TRBD2 matching 7 bases. J lost 5 bases, V lost 0 bases, and 7 bases had no gene match. Germline V gene sequence: CDR1 GTSNPN, CDR2 SVGIG (reference sequence). The CDR3 loop spans 14 amino acids. The DNA of the CDR3 is TGTGCCTGGAGTGTACGGGGGGAGGTCAACGAGCAGTACTTC. Translation: CAWSVRGEVNEQYF.

J is TRBJ2-1 and V is TRBV4-3; D is possibly TRBD1 (6 bases). Trimming took off 0 bases at V and 4 bases at J, with 13 bases between the two ends. Germline CDR1 is LGHNA and CDR2 is YSLEER. This CDR3 is 16 amino acids long. CDR3 in amino acids: CASSQDPAGDYNEQFF. The CDR3 region has the DNA TGCGCCAGCAGCCAAGATCCGGCAGGGGATTACAATGAGCAGTTCTTC.

The chain employs TRBV29-1 and TRBJ2-7, with D unclear. Germline V lookup: CDR1 SQVTM, CDR2 ANQGSEA. The germline V and J ends were trimmed by 1 base and 5 bases, with 9 bases remaining between them. The CDR3 loop spans 12 amino acids. CDR3 sequence: CSVEAESDEQYF. The CDR3 DNA reads as TGCAGCGTTGAAGCCGAGAGTGACGAGCAGTACTTC.

J is TRBJ1-6 and V is TRBV5-4, with D maybe TRBD1 (5 bases). V was trimmed by 2 bases and J by 13 bases, leaving 16 bases between them. This CDR3 spans 14 amino acids. Germline lookup yields CDR1 SGHNT and CDR2 YYREEE (reference sequence). CDR3 sequence (DNA): TGTGCCAGCAGCTTTCGGAAGGGGATTGGGCCCCTCCACTTT. Translating it yields CASSFRKGIGPLHF.

The chain couples TRBV4-2 to TRBJ2-3; 8 nucleotides agree with TRBD2. Germline V gives CDR1 LGHNA, CDR2 YNFKEQ. The junction had 15 bases not matched to a gene; V was cut back by 0 bases and J by 4 bases. CDR3 length: 19 residues. CDR3 loop: CASSQEDSGIGESADTQYF. The CDR3 bases are TGTGCCAGCAGCCAAGAGGATAGCGGGATCGGGGAGAGCGCAGATACGCAGTATTTT.

The V gene is TRBV11-2, the J gene TRBJ2-4; 7 bases map to TRBD1. With V trimmed by 3 bases and J by 8 bases, 10 bases remained unmatched. The CDR3 consists of 15 residues. Germline lookup yields CDR1 SGHAT and CDR2 FQNNGV. The CDR3 loop is CASSFSPRDRDIQYF. CDR3 DNA sequence: TGTGCCAGCAGCTTTTCCCCCCGGGACAGAGACATTCAGTACTTC. The whole variable domain, remainder taken from reference TRBV11-2 and TRBJ2-4, is EAGVAQSPRYKIIEKRQSVAFWCNPISGHATLYWYQQILGQGPKLLIQFQNNGVVDDSQLPKDRFSAERLKGVDSTLKIQPAKLEDSAVYLCASSFSPRDRDIQYFGAGTRLSVL.

The V and J genes are TRBV5-1 and TRBJ2-7; 7 positions agree with TRBD2. J was trimmed by 6 bases and V by 4 bases; bases with no gene match: 13. This CDR3 spans 15 amino acids. CDR1 SGHRS and CDR2 YFSETQ come from the germline V gene. In DNA, the CDR3 is TGCGCCAGCAGCGTGGCATCAGGACTAGTTACCGAGCAGTACTTC. Translation: CASSVASGLVTEQYF.

This clone was recorded once. The V and J genes are TRBV28 and TRBJ1-5; D call uncertain. Germline V gene lookup returns CDR1 MDHEN and CDR2 SYDVKM. CDR3 length: 15 residues. The V gene lost 3 bases and the J gene lost 0 bases, with 9 bases spanning the gap. The CDR3 loop is CASSFSGYSNQPQHF. CDR3 coding DNA: TGTGCCAGCAGTTTCTCGGGTTATAGCAATCAGCCCCAGCATTTT.

This clone was picked up a small number of times. This chain links TRBV28 with TRBJ1-2; a weak D match, TRBD1 (5 bases). CDR1 is MDHEN and CDR2 is SYDVKM in the germline V gene. Trimming stripped 2 bases from V and 1 base from J, with 23 bases between. CDR3 length: 19 amino acids. CDR3: CASSLGLRDVRTRNYGYTF. For the CDR3, the DNA is TGTGCCAGCAGTTTAGGCCTGCGGGACGTTCGTACGCGTAACTATGGCTACACCTTC.

The genes are TRBV21-1 and TRBJ2-2; the D call TRBD1 from the table was never checked on the DNA. TRBV21-1 is a known pseudogene. This CDR3 is built from 14 residues. The CDR3 loop reads CASSDREDTGELFF. The CDR3 nucleotides are TGTGCCAGCAGCGACAGGGAAGACACCGGGGAGCTGTTTTTT.

The rearrangement links TRBV6-4 to TRBJ1-2, with 7 bases identical to TRBD1. The CDR3 loop spans 16 amino acids. V shed 5 bases, J shed 5 bases, and the junction held 14 bases outside the gene matches. Looked up from germline, CDR1 is MRHNA and CDR2 is SNTAGT. This CDR3 reads CASSPRDGDSPYGYTF. In DNA form, the CDR3 reads TGTGCCAGCAGTCCCCGAGACGGGGACAGCCCGTATGGCTACACCTTC.

V and J are TRBV18 and TRBJ2-3, with D hard to call. From germline, CDR1 is KGHSH and CDR2 LQKENI. The CDR3 sequence is 13 residues long. V lost 0 bases to trimming and J lost 4 bases, with 5 bases between them. This chain's CDR3 is CASSPPVADTQYF. CDR3 DNA sequence: TGTGCCAGCTCACCACCGGTAGCAGATACGCAGTATTTT.

The V gene is TRBV5-6, the J gene TRBJ2-2; 11 bases are shared with TRBD1. The CDR3 is 15 residues long. Germline V gives CDR1 SGHDT, CDR2 YYEEEE. The V gene end was trimmed by 4 bases and the J gene end by 7 bases; junction bases not matched to a gene: 6. CDR3 DNA: TGTGCCAGCAGCCCCCGGACAGGGGGCAGCGGGGAGCTGTTTTTT. It yields the protein CASSPRTGGSGELFF.

This chain links TRBV28 with TRBJ1-3; D gene unclear. From germline, CDR1 is MDHEN and CDR2 SYDVKM. The CDR3 contains 12 residues. Trimming stripped 7 bases from V and 3 bases from J, with 7 bases between. The CDR3 sequence is CASMRFGNTIYF. CDR3 DNA sequence: TGTGCCAGCATGCGGTTTGGAAACACCATATATTTT. Full variable domain (remainder filled in from reference TRBV28 and TRBJ1-3): DVKVTQSSRYLVKRTGEKVFLECVQDMDHENMFWYRQDPGLGLRLIYFSYDVKMKEKGDIPEGYSVSREKKERFSLILESASTNQTSMYLCASMRFGNTIYFGEGSWLTVV.

The chain couples TRBV6-1 to TRBJ1-6; unclear D gene. Trimming pared 11 bases from V and 9 bases from J, leaving 17 bases between. This CDR3 is built from 13 residues. The germline CDR1 and CDR2 sequences are MNHNS and SASEGT. The CDR3 loop is CACGISYGSPLHF. The CDR3 DNA reads TGTGCCTGCGGAATCTCCTACGGTTCACCCCTCCACTTT.

V and J are TRBV7-3 and TRBJ2-2, with 9 nucleotides matching TRBD1. Trimming removed 5 bases from V and 5 bases from J; junction bases left unmatched: 6. This CDR3 comprises 15 residues. The germline gives CDR1 SGHTA, CDR2 FQGTGA. CDR3 sequence (DNA): TGTGCCAGCAGCCTTACAGGGGGCGCGACCGGGGAGCTGTTTTTT. Encoded protein: CASSLTGGATGELFF.

The rearrangement uses TRBV10-3 and TRBJ2-2; 9 bases are shared with TRBD2. J was trimmed by 2 bases and V by 5 bases; bases with no gene match: 3. There are 15 residues in the CDR3. Germline V gives CDR1 ENHRY, CDR2 SYGVKD. The CDR3 nucleotides read TGTGCCATCAGTTCTAGCGGGGTTAACACCGGGGAGCTGTTTTTT. Amino acid sequence: CAISSSGVNTGELFF.

The chain is built from TRBV4-3 and TRBJ2-1; D uncertain. The germline CDR1 and CDR2 sequences are LGHNA and YSLEER. This CDR3 comprises 15 residues. Trimming took 4 bases from V and 0 from J, leaving 10 bases between them. CDR3 loop: CASSLVHGSYNEQFF. The DNA of the CDR3 is TGCGCCAGCAGCCTAGTCCATGGCTCCTACAATGAGCAGTTCTTC.

This clone was counted a few times. V usage is TRBV5-1 and J usage is TRBJ2-2, with 11 bases lining up with TRBD2. Losses at the gene ends were 1 base for V and 6 bases for J; bases not matched to a gene: 8. Germline V gene lookup returns CDR1 SGHRS and CDR2 YFSETQ. There are 17 residues in the CDR3. The CDR3, as DNA: TGCGCCAGCAGCTTGCCTAGCGGGGGGCCTCCTCCCGGGGAGCTGTTTTTT. This translates into CASSLPSGGPPPGELFF.

The genes are TRBV11-1 and TRBJ1-1; D uncertain. The germline V and J ends were trimmed by 5 bases and 3 bases, with 10 bases remaining between them. The CDR3 is 13 residues long. Per germline, CDR1 SGHAT and CDR2 FQDESV (reference sequence). In nucleotides, the CDR3 is TGTGCCAGCAGCCGGCTCCGGGACACTGAAGCTTTCTTT. Translation: CASSRLRDTEAFF.

This CDR3 is CASSQVDTNEFNEQFF. The CDR3 region has the DNA TGCGCCAGCAGCCAAGTAGACACGAACGAATTCAATGAGCAGTTCTTC. The chain joins TRBV4-1 to TRBJ2-1; no reliable D call. The germline V gene has CDR1 MGHRA and CDR2 YSYEKL. The CDR3 has 16 amino acids. The germline V and J ends were trimmed by 1 base and 6 bases, with 16 bases remaining between them.

The rearrangement joins TRBV7-2 to TRBJ2-1; D gene unclear. CDR1 is SGHTA, CDR2 FQGNSA, per germline. V was shortened by 5 bases and J by 4 bases, with 6 bases between the two germline ends. This CDR3 region has 12 residues. The CDR3 DNA follows: TGTGCCAGCAGCCTTATTTACAATGAGCAGTTCTTC. The encoded protein is CASSLIYNEQFF.

This clone was found once. The chain recombines TRBV5-4 with TRBJ1-1; 7 bases match TRBD1. Germline V gene sequence: CDR1 SGHNT, CDR2 YYREEE (reference sequence). With V trimmed by 1 base and J by 11 bases, 14 bases remained unmatched. The CDR3 length is 15 residues. In nucleotides, the CDR3 is TGTGCCAGCAGCTTGCAGGTCGACAGGGCCGGGGGTGCTTTCTTT. Amino acid sequence: CASSLQVDRAGGAFF.

In this sample, this clone turned up once. This specimen includes other DNA sequences encoding the same CDR3. The V and J genes are TRBV28 and TRBJ1-1; D gene unclear. V lost 2 bases and J lost 2, with 6 bases in between. The CDR3 is 13 amino acids. Germline V gene lookup returns CDR1 MDHEN and CDR2 SYDVKM. The CDR3 is CASSLAGNTEAFF. The CDR3 region has the DNA TGTGCCAGCAGTTTAGCGGGAAACACTGAAGCTTTCTTT.

This sequence joins TRBV15 and TRBJ2-7; TRBD2 aligns across 10 bases. The CDR3 spans 19 residues. The ends lost 0 bases at V and 9 bases at J; junction bases unmatched: 20. In germline, CDR1 is LNHNV, CDR2 YYDKDF (reference sequence). The CDR3 DNA reads as TGTGCCACCAGCAGAGATTTGGTTGGCTCCAGCGGGAGGGCTCCCGGGCAGTACTTC. Amino acids: CATSRDLVGSSGRAPGQYF.

The rearrangement links TRBV30 to TRBJ2-2; 11 bases match TRBD2. Trimming removed 7 bases from V and 2 bases from J; junction bases left unmatched: 3. In germline, CDR1 is GTSNPN, CDR2 SVGIG (reference sequence). The CDR3 has 14 residues. CDR3 sequence reads: CALTSGINTGELFF. In nucleotides, the CDR3 is TGTGCCTTGACTAGCGGGATAAACACCGGGGAGCTGTTTTTT.

A few counts support this clone. The genes are TRBV6-1 and TRBJ1-4; D not resolved. This CDR3 is built from 13 residues. The germline CDR1 and CDR2 sequences are MNHNS and SASEGT. V lost 2 bases and J 10 bases, leaving 11 bases between the germline ends. The CDR3 loop reads CASSESPGGKLFF. DNA of the CDR3: TGTGCCAGCAGTGAAAGTCCTGGCGGAAAACTGTTTTTT.